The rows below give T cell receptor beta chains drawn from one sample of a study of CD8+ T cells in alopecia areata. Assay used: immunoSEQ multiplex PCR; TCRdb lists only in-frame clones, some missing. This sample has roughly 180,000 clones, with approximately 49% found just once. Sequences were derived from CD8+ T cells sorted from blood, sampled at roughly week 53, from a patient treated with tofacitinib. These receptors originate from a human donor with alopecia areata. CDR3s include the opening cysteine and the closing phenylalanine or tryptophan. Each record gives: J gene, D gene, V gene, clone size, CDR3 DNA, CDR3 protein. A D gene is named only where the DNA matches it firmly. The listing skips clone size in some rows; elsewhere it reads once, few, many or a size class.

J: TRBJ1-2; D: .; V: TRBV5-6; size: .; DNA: TGTGCCAGCAGCCCTGGCCTGGTGACGCTAGGCTATGGCTACACCTTC; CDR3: CASSPGLVTLGYGYTF
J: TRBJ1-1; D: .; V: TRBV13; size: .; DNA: TGTGCCAGCAGCACTCCGGACTACACTGAAGCTTTCTTT; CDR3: CASSTPDYTEAFF
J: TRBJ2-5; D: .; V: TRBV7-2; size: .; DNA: TGTGCCAGCAGCGGCCCAGGAGAGACCCAGTACTTC; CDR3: CASSGPGETQYF
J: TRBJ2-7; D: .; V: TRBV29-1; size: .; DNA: TGCAGCGTTGAACTTGCCGAGGGGACGGGCTACGAGCAGTACTTC; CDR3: CSVELAEGTGYEQYF
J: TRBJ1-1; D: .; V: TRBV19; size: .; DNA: TGTGCCAGTAGTATGGAACCGAGGGGCACTGAAGCTTTCTTT; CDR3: CASSMEPRGTEAFF
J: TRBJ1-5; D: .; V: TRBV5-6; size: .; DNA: TGTGCCAGCAGCTTGGGGGAGAATCAGCCCCAGCATTTT; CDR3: CASSLGENQPQHF
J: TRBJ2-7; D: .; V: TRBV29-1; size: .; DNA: TGCAGCGTTGAAGGGAACTACGAGCAGTACTTC; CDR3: CSVEGNYEQYF
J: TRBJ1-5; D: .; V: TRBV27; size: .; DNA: TGTGCCAGCAGTTCCTACACGAGGGGGGTAAGGGATCAGCCCCAGCATTTT; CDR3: CASSSYTRGVRDQPQHF
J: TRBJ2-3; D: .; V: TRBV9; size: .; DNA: TGTGCCAGCAGCGTAGTGAGCACAGATACGCAGTATTTT; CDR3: CASSVVSTDTQYF
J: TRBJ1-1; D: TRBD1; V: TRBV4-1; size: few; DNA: TGCGCCAGCAGCTCACCTCGACAGGGGGAGCGGAACACTGAAGCTTTCTTT; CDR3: CASSSPRQGERNTEAFF
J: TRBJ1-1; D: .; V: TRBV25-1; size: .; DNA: TGTGCCAGTAGGGGATTTACTGAAGCTTTCTTT; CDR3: CASRGFTEAFF
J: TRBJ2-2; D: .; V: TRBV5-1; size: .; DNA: TGCGCCAGCAGCTTGGGTGCCGCGAACACCGGGGAGCTGTTTTTT; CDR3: CASSLGAANTGELFF
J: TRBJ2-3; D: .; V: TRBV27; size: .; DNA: TGTGCCAGCACCCTAGGACATACGCAGTATTTT; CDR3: CASTLGHTQYF
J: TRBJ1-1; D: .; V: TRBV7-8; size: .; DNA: TGTGCCAGCAGCTTTGGCGGACAGTCGCTGAACACTGAAGCTTTCTTT; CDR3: CASSFGGQSLNTEAFF
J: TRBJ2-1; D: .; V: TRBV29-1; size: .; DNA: TGCAGCGTTGTGGAGACAGGCCTGTACAATGAGCAGTTCTTC; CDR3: CSVVETGLYNEQFF
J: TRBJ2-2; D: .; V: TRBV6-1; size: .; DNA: TGTGCCAGCCAGGACCAGGGGCGCACCGGGGAGCTGTTTTTT; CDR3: CASQDQGRTGELFF
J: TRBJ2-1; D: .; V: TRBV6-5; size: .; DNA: TGTGCCAGCGGGGGACCGAGCTCCTACAATGAGCAGTTCTTC; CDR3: CASGGPSSYNEQFF
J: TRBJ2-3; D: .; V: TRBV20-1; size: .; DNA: TGCAGTGCTAGAGCGGATACGCAGTATTTT; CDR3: CSARADTQYF